What follows is one TCR beta chain and its context. These data are taken from a study of blood T cell repertoires in COVID-19. During active infection, Seattle patients enrolled and were then monitored through disease. Clones were sequenced by immunoSEQ multiplex PCR, and TCRdb holds only the in-frame ones, with some missing. Among 200,000 to 300,000 clones listed, about 90% were seen once. This CDR3 has 18 residues. CDR1 is SGDLS, CDR2 YYNGEE, per germline. J lost 1 base, V lost 6 bases, and 11 bases had no gene match. The TCR originated in a man aged 25-40 years with COVID-19, enrolled during active disease. The chain recombines TRBV9 with TRBJ2-2; TRBD2 matches at 11 bases. The sample consisted of peripheral blood. CDR3 sequence (DNA): TGTGCCAGCACGCCACGGGGCCTAGCGGGGGGGAACACCGGGGAGCTGTTTTTT. It codes for CASTPRGLAGGNTGELFF. The full variable domain, rest sourced from reference TRBV9 and TRBJ2-2, is DSGVTQTPKHLITATGQRVTLRCSPRSGDLSVYWYQQSLDQGLQFLIQYYNGEERAKGNILERFSAQQFPDLHSELNLSSLELGDSALYFCASTPRGLAGGNTGELFFGEGSRLTVL.